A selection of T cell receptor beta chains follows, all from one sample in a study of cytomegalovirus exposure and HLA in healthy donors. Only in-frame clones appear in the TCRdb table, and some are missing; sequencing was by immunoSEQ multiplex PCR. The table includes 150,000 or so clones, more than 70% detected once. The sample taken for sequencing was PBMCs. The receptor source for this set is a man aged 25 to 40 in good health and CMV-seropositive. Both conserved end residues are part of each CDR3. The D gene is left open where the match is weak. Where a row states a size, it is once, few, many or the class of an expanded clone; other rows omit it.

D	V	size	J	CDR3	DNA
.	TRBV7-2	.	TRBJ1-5	CASSLDPGESEPQHF	TGTGCCAGCAGCTTAGACCCAGGGGAAAGCGAGCCCCAGCATTTT
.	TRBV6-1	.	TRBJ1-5	CASSEAGGNQPQHF	TGTGCCAGCAGTGAGGCGGGCGGCAATCAGCCCCAGCATTTT
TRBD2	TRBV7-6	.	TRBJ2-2	CASSLSSGGAPGELFF	TGTGCCAGCAGCTTAAGTAGCGGGGGGGCCCCCGGGGAGCTGTTTTTT
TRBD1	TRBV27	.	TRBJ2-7	CASSFGTGVYEQYF	TGTGCCAGCAGTTTCGGGACAGGGGTTTACGAGCAGTACTTC
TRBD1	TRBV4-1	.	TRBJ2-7	CASSPWDSYEQYF	TGCGCCAGCAGCCCATGGGACAGCTACGAGCAGTACTTC
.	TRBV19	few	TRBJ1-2	CASSRGTGSGYGYTF	TGTGCCAGTAGTCGGGGTACAGGGAGTGGGTATGGCTACACCTTC
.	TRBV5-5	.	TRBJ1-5	CASSSPGHPFNQPQHF	TGTGCCAGCAGTTCACCGGGACACCCGTTCAATCAGCCCCAGCATTTT
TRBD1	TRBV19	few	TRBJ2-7	CASSTRTGWSEQYF	TGTGCCAGTAGTACCAGGACAGGGTGGAGCGAGCAGTACTTC
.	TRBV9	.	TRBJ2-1	CASSDPGVNYNEQFF	TGTGCCAGCAGCGACCCAGGGGTAAACTACAATGAGCAGTTCTTC
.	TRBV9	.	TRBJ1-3	CASSVDSSGNTIYF	TGTGCCAGCAGCGTGGACAGCTCTGGAAACACCATATATTTT
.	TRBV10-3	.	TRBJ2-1	CATEGRNEQFF	TGTGCCACGGAGGGGAGGAATGAGCAGTTCTTC
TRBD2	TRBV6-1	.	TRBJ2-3	CASSWSGRARDTQYF	TGTGCCAGCAGTTGGTCCGGGAGGGCCAGAGATACGCAGTATTTT
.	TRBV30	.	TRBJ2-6	CAWKSGSGANVLTF	TGTGCCTGGAAGTCGGGGTCTGGGGCCAACGTCCTGACTTTC
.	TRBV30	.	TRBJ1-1	CAWSGGRRATEAFF	TGTGCCTGGTCGGGGGGCCGGCGAGCCACTGAAGCTTTCTTT
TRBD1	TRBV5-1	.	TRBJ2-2	CASNRGNAGELFF	TGCGCCAGCAACAGGGGTAACGCCGGGGAGCTGTTTTTT
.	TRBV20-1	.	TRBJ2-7	CSATGINEQYF	TGCAGCGCAACGGGTATTAACGAGCAGTACTTC
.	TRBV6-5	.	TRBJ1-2	CASSSTVSSYGYTF	TGTGCCAGCAGCTCGACAGTTTCCAGCTATGGCTACACCTTC
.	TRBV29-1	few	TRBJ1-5	CSVVTNSNQPQHF	TGCAGCGTGGTGACAAATAGCAATCAGCCCCAGCATTTT
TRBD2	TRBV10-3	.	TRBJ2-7	CAIMSASKLAGNYEQYF	TGTGCCATCATGTCAGCGAGTAAGCTAGCGGGTAACTACGAGCAGTACTTC
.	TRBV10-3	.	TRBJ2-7	CAISESDSTYEQYF	TGTGCCATCAGTGAGTCGGACAGTACCTACGAGCAGTACTTC
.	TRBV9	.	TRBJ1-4	CASSVGLNEKLFF	TGTGCCAGCAGCGTAGGACTTAATGAAAAACTGTTTTTT
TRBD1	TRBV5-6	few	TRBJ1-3	CASSWTGAHGNTIYF	TGTGCCAGCAGCTGGACAGGGGCGCATGGAAACACCATATATTTT
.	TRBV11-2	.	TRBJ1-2	CASSLVPGGYGYTF	TGTGCCAGCAGCTTAGTTCCCGGAGGGTATGGCTACACCTTC
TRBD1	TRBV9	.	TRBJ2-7	CASSVGTGAYEQYF	TGTGCCAGCAGCGTCGGGACAGGGGCCTACGAGCAGTACTTC
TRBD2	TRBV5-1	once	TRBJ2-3	CASRLTSGSADTQYF	TGCGCCAGCAGGCTTACTAGCGGGAGTGCAGATACGCAGTATTTT
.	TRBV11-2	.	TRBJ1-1	CASSPDRVNTEAFF	TGTGCCAGCAGCCCGGACAGAGTGAACACTGAAGCTTTCTTT
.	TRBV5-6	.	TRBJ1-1	CASSLMGVEAFF	TGTGCCAGCAGCTTGATGGGAGTAGAAGCTTTCTTT